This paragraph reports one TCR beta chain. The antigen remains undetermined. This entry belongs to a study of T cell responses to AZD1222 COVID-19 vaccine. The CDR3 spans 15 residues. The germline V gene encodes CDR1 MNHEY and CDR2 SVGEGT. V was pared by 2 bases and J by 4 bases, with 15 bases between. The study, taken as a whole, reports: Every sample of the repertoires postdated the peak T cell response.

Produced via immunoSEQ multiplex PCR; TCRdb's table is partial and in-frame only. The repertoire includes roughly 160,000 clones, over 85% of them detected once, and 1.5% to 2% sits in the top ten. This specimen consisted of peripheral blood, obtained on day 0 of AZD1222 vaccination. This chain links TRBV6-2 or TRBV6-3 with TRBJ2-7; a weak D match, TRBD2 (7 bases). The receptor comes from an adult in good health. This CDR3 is CASSYEAQGGYEQYF. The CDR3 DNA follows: TGTGCCAGCAGTTACGAGGCACAGGGAGGGTACGAGCAGTACTTC.